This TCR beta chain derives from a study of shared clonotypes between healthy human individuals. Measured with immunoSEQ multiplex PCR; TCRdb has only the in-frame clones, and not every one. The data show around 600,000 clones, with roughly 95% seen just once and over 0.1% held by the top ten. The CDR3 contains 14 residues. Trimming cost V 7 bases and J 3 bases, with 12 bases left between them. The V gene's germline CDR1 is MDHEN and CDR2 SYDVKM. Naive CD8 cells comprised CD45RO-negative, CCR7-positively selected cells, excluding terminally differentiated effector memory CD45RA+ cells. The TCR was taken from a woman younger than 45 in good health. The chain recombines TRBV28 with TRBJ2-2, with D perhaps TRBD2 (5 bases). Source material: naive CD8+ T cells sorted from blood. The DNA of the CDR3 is TGTGCCAGCACTTTTCCGGGGTACACCGGGGAGCTGTTTTTT. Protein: CASTFPGYTGELFF.